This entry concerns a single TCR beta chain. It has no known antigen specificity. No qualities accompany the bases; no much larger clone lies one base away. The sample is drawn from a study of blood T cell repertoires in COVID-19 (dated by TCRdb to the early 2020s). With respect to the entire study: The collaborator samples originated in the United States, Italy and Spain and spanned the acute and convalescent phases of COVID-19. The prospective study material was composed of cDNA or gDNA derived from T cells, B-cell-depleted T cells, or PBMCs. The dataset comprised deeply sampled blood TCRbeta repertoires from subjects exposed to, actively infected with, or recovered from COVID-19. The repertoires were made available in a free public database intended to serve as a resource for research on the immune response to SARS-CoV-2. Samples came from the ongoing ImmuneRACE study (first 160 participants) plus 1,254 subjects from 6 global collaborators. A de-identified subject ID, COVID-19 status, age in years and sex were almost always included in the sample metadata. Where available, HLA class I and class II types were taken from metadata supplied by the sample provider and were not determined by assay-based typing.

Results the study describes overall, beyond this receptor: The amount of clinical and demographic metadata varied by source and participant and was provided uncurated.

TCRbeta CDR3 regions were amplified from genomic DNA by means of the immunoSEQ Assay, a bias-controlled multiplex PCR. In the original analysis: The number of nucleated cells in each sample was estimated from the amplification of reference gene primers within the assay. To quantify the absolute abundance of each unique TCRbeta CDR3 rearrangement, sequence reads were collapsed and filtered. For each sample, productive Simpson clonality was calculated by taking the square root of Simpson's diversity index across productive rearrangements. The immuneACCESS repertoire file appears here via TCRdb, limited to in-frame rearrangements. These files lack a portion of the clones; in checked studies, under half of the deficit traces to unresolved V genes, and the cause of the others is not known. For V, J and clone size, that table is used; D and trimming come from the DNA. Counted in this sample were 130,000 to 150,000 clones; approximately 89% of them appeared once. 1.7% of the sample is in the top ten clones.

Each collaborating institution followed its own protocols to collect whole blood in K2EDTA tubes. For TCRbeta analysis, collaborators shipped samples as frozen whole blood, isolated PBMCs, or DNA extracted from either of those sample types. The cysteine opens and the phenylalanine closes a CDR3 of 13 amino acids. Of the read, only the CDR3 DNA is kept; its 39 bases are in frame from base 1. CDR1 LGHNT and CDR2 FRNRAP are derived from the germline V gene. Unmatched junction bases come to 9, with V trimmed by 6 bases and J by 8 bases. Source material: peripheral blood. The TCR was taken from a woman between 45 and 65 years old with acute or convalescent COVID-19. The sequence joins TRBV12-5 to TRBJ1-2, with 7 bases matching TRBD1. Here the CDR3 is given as CASGPDRAAGYTF. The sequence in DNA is TGTGCTAGTGGCCCCGACAGGGCCGCCGGCTACACCTTC. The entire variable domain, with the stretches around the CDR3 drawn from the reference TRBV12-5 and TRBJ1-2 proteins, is DARVTQTPRHKVTEMGQEVTMRCQPILGHNTVFWYRQTMMQGLELLAYFRNRAPLDDSGMPKDRFSAEMPDATLATLKIQPSEPRDSAVYFCASGPDRAAGYTFGSGTRLTVV.